The text below deals with one TCR beta chain. This specimen comes from a study of cytomegalovirus exposure and HLA in healthy donors. The PCR had 60 Vbeta and 13 Jbeta primers. Profiled with immunoSEQ multiplex PCR; TCRdb holds only in-frame clones, not every one. The sample carries roughly 150,000 clones, roughly 80% recorded once. V was shortened by 1 base and J by 2 bases, with 4 bases between the two germline ends. The CDR3 runs 12 residues. Germline lookup yields CDR1 SGHDT and CDR2 YYEEEE. The chain is built from TRBV5-6 and TRBJ2-7; D remains unclear. The receptor's source is a female donor in good health and CMV-seronegative. Specimen: PBMCs. As DNA, the CDR3 is TGTGCCAGCAGCTTGACACCCTACGAGCAGTACTTC. Protein: CASSLTPYEQYF.